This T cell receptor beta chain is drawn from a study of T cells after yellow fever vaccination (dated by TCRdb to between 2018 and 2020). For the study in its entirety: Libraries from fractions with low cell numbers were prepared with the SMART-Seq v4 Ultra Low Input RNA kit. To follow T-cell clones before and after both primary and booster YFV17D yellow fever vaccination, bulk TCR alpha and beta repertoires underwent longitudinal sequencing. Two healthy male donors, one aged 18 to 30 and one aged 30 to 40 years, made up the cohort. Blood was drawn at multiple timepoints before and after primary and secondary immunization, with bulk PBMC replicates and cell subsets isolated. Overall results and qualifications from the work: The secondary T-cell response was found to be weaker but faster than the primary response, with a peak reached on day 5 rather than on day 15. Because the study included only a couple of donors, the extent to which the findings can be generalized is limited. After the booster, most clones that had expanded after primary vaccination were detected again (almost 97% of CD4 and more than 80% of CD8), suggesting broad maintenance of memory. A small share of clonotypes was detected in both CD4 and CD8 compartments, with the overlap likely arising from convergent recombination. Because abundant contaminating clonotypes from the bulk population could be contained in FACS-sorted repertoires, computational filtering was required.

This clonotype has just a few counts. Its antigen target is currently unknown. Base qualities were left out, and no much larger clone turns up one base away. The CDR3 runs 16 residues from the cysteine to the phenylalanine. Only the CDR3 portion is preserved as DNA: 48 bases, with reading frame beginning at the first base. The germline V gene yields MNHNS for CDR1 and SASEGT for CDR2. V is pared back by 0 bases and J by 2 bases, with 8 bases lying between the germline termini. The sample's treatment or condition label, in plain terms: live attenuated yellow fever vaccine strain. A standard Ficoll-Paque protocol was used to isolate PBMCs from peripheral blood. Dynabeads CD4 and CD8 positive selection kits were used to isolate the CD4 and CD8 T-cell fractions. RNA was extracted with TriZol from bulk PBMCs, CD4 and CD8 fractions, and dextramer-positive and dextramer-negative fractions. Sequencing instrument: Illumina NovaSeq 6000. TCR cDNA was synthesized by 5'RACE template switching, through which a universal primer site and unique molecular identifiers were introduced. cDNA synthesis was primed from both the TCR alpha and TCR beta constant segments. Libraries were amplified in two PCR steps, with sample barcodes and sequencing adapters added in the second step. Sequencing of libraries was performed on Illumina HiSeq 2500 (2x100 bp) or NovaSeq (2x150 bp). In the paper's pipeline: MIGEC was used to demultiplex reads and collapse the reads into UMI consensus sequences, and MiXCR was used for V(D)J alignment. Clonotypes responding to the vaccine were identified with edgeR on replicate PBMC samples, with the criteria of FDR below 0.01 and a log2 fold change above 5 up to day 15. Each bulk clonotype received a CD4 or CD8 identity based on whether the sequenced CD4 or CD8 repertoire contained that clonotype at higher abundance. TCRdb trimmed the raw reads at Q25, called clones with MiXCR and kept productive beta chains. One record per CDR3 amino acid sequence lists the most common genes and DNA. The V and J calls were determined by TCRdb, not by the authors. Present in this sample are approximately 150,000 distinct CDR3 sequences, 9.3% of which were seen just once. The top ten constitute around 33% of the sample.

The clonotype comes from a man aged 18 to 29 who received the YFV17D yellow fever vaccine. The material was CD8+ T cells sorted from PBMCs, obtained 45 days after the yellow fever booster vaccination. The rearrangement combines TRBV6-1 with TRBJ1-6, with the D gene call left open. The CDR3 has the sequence CASSEASQPYNSPLHF. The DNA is TGTGCCAGCAGTGAAGCGTCACAGCCCTATAATTCACCCCTCCACTTT.